This T cell receptor beta chain originates from a study of blood T cell repertoires in COVID-19. V lost 3 bases, J lost 5 bases, and 2 bases stayed unmatched. The CDR3 has 13 residues. In germline, CDR1 is SGHTA, CDR2 FQGTGA. Per the original data handling: By means of reference gene primer amplification, nucleated cell counts were estimated. The method was immunoSEQ multiplex PCR; TCRdb's version includes in-frame clones alone and lacks a portion of them. The V and J calls and clone size were taken over from that table, and D and trimming were inferred from the DNA. Altogether 84,000 or so clones are present, 70% to 80% being singletons, with the ten largest covering over 40%.

Sequencing was performed on peripheral blood. The chain recombines TRBV7-3 with TRBJ2-3; 7 bases map to TRBD1. The clonotype originates from a human donor in a cohort sampled during active COVID-19. CDR3 sequence: CASSLAGGDTQYF. In nucleotides, the CDR3 is TGTGCCAGCAGCTTGGCAGGGGGAGATACGCAGTATTTT.